This TCR beta chain is drawn from a study of blood T cell repertoires in COVID-19. Across the whole study: Material from acute and convalescent COVID-19 was sourced from the United States, Italy and Spain. In each case, the material was cDNA or gDNA derived from T cells, B-cell-depleted T cells, or PBMCs.

Germline V gene data show CDR1 as SEHNR and CDR2 as FQNEAQ (reference sequence). Trimming pared 1 base from V and 8 bases from J, leaving 12 bases between. The CDR3 consists of 14 residues. As originally analysed: By means of reference gene primer amplification, nucleated cell counts were estimated. TCRdb keeps only in-frame clones here, not all; method: immunoSEQ multiplex PCR. V and J calls and clone size come straight from that table; D and trimming were deduced from the DNA. The sample gives 150,000 to 200,000 clones, around 86% of which show up once; over 10% is in the top ten. Sequenced sample: peripheral blood. This sequence originates from a man between 65 and 85 years old who had recovered from COVID-19. J is TRBJ2-1 and V is TRBV7-9; possibly TRBD1 for D (6 bases). The CDR3 is CASSLGGHFDEQFF. For the CDR3, the DNA is TGTGCCAGCAGCTTAGGGGGACACTTTGATGAGCAGTTCTTC. Together with reference TRBV7-9 and TRBJ2-1, the CDR3 gives the full variable domain: DTGVSQNPRHKITKRGQNVTFRCDPISEHNRLYWYRQTLGQGPEFLTYFQNEAQLEKSRLLSDRFSAERPKGSFSTLEIQRTEQGDSAMYLCASSLGGHFDEQFFGPGTRLTVL.